These 24 T cell receptor beta chains came from one sample sequenced in a study of T cell responses to AZD1222 COVID-19 vaccine. The method was immunoSEQ multiplex PCR; TCRdb's version includes in-frame clones alone and lacks a portion of them. This sample has some 110,000 clones, with almost 95% found just once. Sequencing used peripheral blood, obtained on day 0 of AZD1222 vaccination. Receptors originate from an adult in good health.

DNA for the CDR3: TGTGCCAGCAGTGGACAGGGAGTAAGTCAGCCCCAGCATTTT. The encoded protein is CASSGQGVSQPQHF. The chain employs TRBV6-6 and TRBJ1-5, with 8 bases lining up with TRBD1. Germline V lookup: CDR1 MNHNY, CDR2 SVGAGI (reference sequence). The CDR3 length is 14 residues. After removal of 5 bases from V and 6 bases from J, the junction contained 6 bases not matched to a gene.

The rearrangement joins TRBV18 to TRBJ1-5; 12 bases fit TRBD1. Trimming took 3 bases from V and 5 from J; bases not matched to a gene: 2. This CDR3 has 15 amino acids. CDR1 and CDR2 (germline): KGHSH, LQKENI. Here the CDR3 reads CASSPGQGADQPQHF. As DNA, the CDR3 is TGTGCCAGCTCACCGGGACAGGGGGCGGATCAGCCCCAGCATTTT. Complete variable domain (other parts from reference TRBV18 and TRBJ1-5): NAGVMQNPRHLVRRRGQEARLRCSPMKGHSHVYWYRQLPEEGLKFMVYLQKENIIDESGMPKERFSAEFPKEGPSILRIQQVVRGDSAAYFCASSPGQGADQPQHFGDGTRLSIL.

V gene TRBV18 combines with J gene TRBJ1-3, with 9 bases lining up with TRBD1. Looked up from germline, CDR1 is KGHSH and CDR2 is LQKENI. The V and J ends lost 2 bases and 4 bases, in that order; junction bases with no gene match: 6. This CDR3 contains 16 residues. CDR3 nucleotides: TGTGCCAGCTCACCAAAAACAGGGGGCGAAGGAAACACCATATATTTT. This gives the protein CASSPKTGGEGNTIYF.

The V gene is TRBV19, the J gene TRBJ1-1; perhaps TRBD1 as D (5 bases). Germline V gene sequence: CDR1 LNHDA, CDR2 SQIVND (reference sequence). V dropped 1 base and J dropped 6 bases, with 18 bases sitting between them. This CDR3 has 16 residues. The CDR3 coding sequence is TGTGCCAGTAGTATAGGGACTTCCGGGGGACGGGCTGAAGCTTTCTTT. Protein sequence: CASSIGTSGGRAEAFF.

This clone was seen only once. The chain combines TRBV3-1 (or the pseudogene TRBV3-2) with TRBJ2-7; the D is unclear. Between the trimmed V and J ends, which lost 0 bases and 7 bases, there was a span of 7 bases. Germline V lookup: CDR1 LGHDT, CDR2 YNNKEL (reference sequence). The CDR3 length is 12 residues. CDR3 amino acids: CASSQDLREQYF. In DNA, the CDR3 is TGTGCCAGCAGCCAAGATTTGAGGGAGCAGTACTTC.

The rearrangement links TRBV5-6 to TRBJ1-2; D gene unclear. The CDR3 is made up of 14 amino acids. V was trimmed by 6 bases and J by 3 bases, leaving 15 bases between them. The germline CDR1 and CDR2 sequences are SGHDT and YYEEEE. The CDR3 coding sequence is TGTGCCAGCACCGCCCCACCGAGCTACTATGGCTACACCTTC. It specifies CASTAPPSYYGYTF.

The chain employs TRBV11-3 and TRBJ2-4, with D perhaps matching TRBD1 or TRBD2 (5 bases each). The CDR3 sequence is 18 residues long. Deletions cut 4 bases from V and 0 bases from J, with 19 bases between. Germline CDR1 and CDR2: SGHNT and YENEEA. The CDR3 is CASSSYLGGMKAKNIQYF. The DNA of the CDR3 is TGTGCCAGCAGCTCCTACCTTGGGGGTATGAAAGCCAAAAACATTCAGTACTTC. Full variable domain (remainder filled in from reference TRBV11-3 and TRBJ2-4): EAGVVQSPRYKIIEKKQPVAFWCNPISGHNTLYWYLQNLGQGPELLIRYENEEAVDDSQLPKDRFSAERLKGVDSTLKIQPAELGDSAVYLCASSSYLGGMKAKNIQYFGAGTRLSVL.

The chain has TRBV20-1 and TRBJ2-7, with D possibly being TRBD2 (6 bases). CDR1 is DFQATT and CDR2 is SNEGSKA in the germline V gene (reference sequence). Trimming removed 5 bases at V and 4 bases at J, with 9 bases between. This CDR3 region has 11 residues. This CDR3 reads CSALRGYEQYF. For the CDR3, the DNA is TGCAGTGCTTTGCGGGGTTACGAGCAGTACTTC.

As for this clone: Other DNA sequences in this specimen translate into the identical CDR3. V and J are TRBV5-1 and TRBJ1-3, with D tentatively TRBD1 (5 bases). Between the trimmed V and J ends, which lost 0 bases and 0 bases, there was a span of 10 bases. This CDR3 contains 16 residues. Germline V gene sequence: CDR1 SGHRS, CDR2 YFSETQ. The CDR3 nucleotides read TGCGCCAGCAGCTTGGCGGGGGGAAGCTCTGGAAACACCATATATTTT. The encoded protein is CASSLAGGSSGNTIYF.

The chain joins TRBV5-1 to TRBJ1-1; weak D call: TRBD1 (6 bases). V lost 4 bases and J 1 base, leaving 11 bases between the germline ends. CDR1 and CDR2 from the germline V gene are SGHRS and YFSETQ. CDR3 length: 14 amino acids. CDR3 nucleotides: TGCGCCAGCAGCCCGGGACACCCGAACACTGAAGCTTTCTTT. This encodes CASSPGHPNTEAFF.

The CDR3 spells CASSTQGPGTEAFF. As DNA, the CDR3 is TGTGCCAGCAGCACACAGGGTCCGGGGACTGAAGCTTTCTTT. V and J are TRBV7-9 and TRBJ1-1; possible D gene TRBD1, 6 bases. This CDR3 contains 14 residues. The V gene lost 5 bases and the J gene lost 5 bases, with 15 bases spanning the gap. Per germline, CDR1 SEHNR and CDR2 FQNEAQ (reference sequence).

The V and J genes are TRBV27 and TRBJ1-1, with 7 bases fitting TRBD1. Unmatched junction bases numbered 11, after V lost 9 bases and J lost 4 bases. CDR3 length equals 14 residues. The germline gives CDR1 MNHEY, CDR2 SMNVEV (reference sequence). The CDR3 is CASYNDRVGTEAFF. The CDR3 DNA sequence: TGTGCCAGTTATAACGACAGGGTCGGCACTGAAGCTTTCTTT.

Here the CDR3 reads CASSGGAVGSGNTIYF. The CDR3 region has the DNA TGTGCCAGCAGCGGGGGGGCAGTCGGCTCTGGAAACACCATATATTTT. The chain has TRBV5-4 and TRBJ1-3; D possibly corresponds to TRBD1 (6 bases). V gave up 4 bases and J gave up 0 bases, with 14 bases separating them. Germline V CDR1 and CDR2: SGHNT, YYREEE (reference sequence). CDR3 length: 16 amino acids.

The count of this clone is one. The chain has TRBV2 and TRBJ2-7; D is perhaps TRBD1 or TRBD2 (5 bases each). V lost 6 bases and J 0 bases, leaving 12 bases between the germline ends. Germline CDR1 reads SNHLY; CDR2 reads FYNNEI. The CDR3 spans 14 residues. The CDR3 region is CASSTGLSSYEQYF. The CDR3 DNA reads TGTGCCAGCAGCACAGGACTGAGCTCCTACGAGCAGTACTTC.

The genes are TRBV5-1 and TRBJ2-2; 8 nucleotides match TRBD1. Per the germline V gene, CDR1 is SGHRS and CDR2 is YFSETQ. CDR3 length: 15 amino acids. The V gene end was trimmed by 1 base and the J gene end by 3 bases; junction bases not matched to a gene: 2. The CDR3 nucleotides are TGCGCCAGCAGCTTGACAGGGGGTTACACCGGGGAGCTGTTTTTT. Its translation: CASSLTGGYTGELFF.

The chain carries TRBV5-1 and TRBJ1-1, with D hard to call. Per germline, CDR1 SGHRS and CDR2 YFSETQ. This CDR3 contains 14 residues. V lost 0 bases and J lost 1, with 7 bases in between. The CDR3 spells CASSLERENTEAFF. CDR3 bases: TGCGCCAGCAGCTTGGAGAGGGAGAACACTGAAGCTTTCTTT.

This sequence joins TRBV2 and TRBJ2-5; either TRBD1 or TRBD2 may fit D (6 bases each). Germline V gene lookup returns CDR1 SNHLY and CDR2 FYNNEI. The V end lost 3 bases, the J end lost 6 bases, and 14 bases lay between the germline ends. The CDR3 contains 14 residues. The DNA for the CDR3 is TGTGCCAGCAGTGACCCGGGGGCGGTAAAGACCCAGTACTTC. Protein product: CASSDPGAVKTQYF. The full variable domain, its missing parts supplied by reference TRBV2 and TRBJ2-5, is EPEVTQTPSHQVTQMGQEVILRCVPISNHLYFYWYRQILGQKVEFLVSFYNNEISEKSEIFDDQFSVERPDGSNFTLKIRSTKLEDSAMYFCASSDPGAVKTQYFGPGTRLLVL.

The genes are TRBV6-5 and TRBJ1-2; a possible D gene is TRBD1 (6 bases). In germline, CDR1 is MNHEY, CDR2 SVGAGI. This CDR3 has 14 amino acids. Trimming removed 0 bases from V and 9 bases from J, with 14 bases in between. CDR3 sequence reads: CASSYSSRRGRYTF. For the CDR3, the DNA is TGTGCCAGCAGTTACTCGAGCCGCAGGGGCCGCTACACCTTC.

CDR3: CAYTGDTHKMNTEAFF. In DNA form, the CDR3 reads TGTGCCTACACGGGGGACACTCATAAGATGAACACTGAAGCTTTCTTT. V gene TRBV30 combines with J gene TRBJ1-1, with D maybe TRBD1 (6 bases). Germline V gene lookup returns CDR1 GTSNPN and CDR2 SVGIG (reference sequence). CDR3 size: 16 residues. V dropped 7 bases and J dropped 0 bases, with 21 bases sitting between them.

This clone occurred a few times. This chain joins TRBV19 and TRBJ2-2; 12 nucleotides agree with TRBD2. V shed 7 bases and J 5 bases; nucleotides not matched to a gene: 11. This CDR3 comprises 17 residues. The germline CDR1 and CDR2 sequences are LNHDA and SQIVND (reference sequence). Here the CDR3 reads CASKKLAGGELTGELFF. The CDR3, as DNA: TGTGCCAGTAAAAAGCTAGCGGGAGGGGAGTTAACCGGGGAGCTGTTTTTT.

This chain joins TRBV5-6 and TRBJ1-6, with D possibly TRBD1 on 5 matching bases. CDR1 is SGHDT, CDR2 YYEEEE, per germline. Trimming took 3 bases from V and 0 from J, leaving 13 bases between them. The CDR3 sequence is 17 residues long. CDR3 loop: CASSWREGSSYNSPLHF. The CDR3 region has the DNA TGTGCCAGCAGCTGGCGCGAGGGGAGCTCCTATAATTCACCCCTCCACTTT.

The CDR3 is CASSSSEGNEQFF. The CDR3 DNA is TGTGCCAGCAGTTCCTCTGAGGGGAATGAGCAGTTCTTC. V is TRBV12-3 or TRBV12-4 and J is TRBJ2-1, with D possibly being TRBD1 or TRBD2 (5 bases each). V lost 4 bases and J 7 bases, leaving 11 bases between the germline ends. The CDR3 loop spans 13 amino acids.

The rearrangement uses TRBV11-2 and TRBJ2-3; D might be TRBD1 or TRBD2, each matching 5 bases. The ends were cut back, 5 bases at V and 3 bases at J, with 12 bases in the middle. The CDR3 contains 14 residues. The germline gives CDR1 SGHAT, CDR2 FQNNGV. DNA for the CDR3: TGTGCCAGCAGCCAGGGCCTAGCTACAGATACGCAGTATTTT. Its translation: CASSQGLATDTQYF.

V usage is TRBV3-1 (or the pseudogene TRBV3-2) and J usage is TRBJ1-1, with no clear D. CDR1 and CDR2 (germline): LGHDT, YNNKEL (reference sequence). V was trimmed by 1 base and J by 10 bases, leaving 16 bases between them. The CDR3 is made up of 14 amino acids. CDR3 region: CASSQGSRRGVAFF. Written as DNA, the CDR3 is TGTGCCAGCAGCCAAGGGTCCCGTCGGGGAGTAGCTTTCTTT.